This TCR beta chain was profiled in a study of blood T cells in healthy people across ages (dated by TCRdb to between 2014 and 2017). At the level of the whole study: In model experiments, template switching captured about one uniquely barcoded TCR beta cDNA molecule for every two T cells. The study analyzed two additional independent replicas of 1 million unique cDNA reads from the same blood draw for two donors, one aged 18 to 30 and one aged 80 or older. To track age-related changes in TCR beta repertoire diversity, the study relied on deep sequencing normalized with unique cDNA molecular identifiers. To avoid experimental bias, donors of different ages were spread randomly across the sequencing lanes. The donors were split into four age groups: young (average around 15 years), middle-aged (roughly 39), aged (roughly 68) and long-lived (under 90).

The library was prepared using 5' RACE. For sequencing, an Illumina HiSeq 2500 was employed. A second PCR of about 6 to 12 cycles was run with a J-beta primer mix and a sample-barcoded 5' primer. A unique molecular identifier was introduced onto each TCR beta cDNA molecule by a template-switch 5' adaptor carrying 12 random nucleotides. Each sample yielded at least 3 million CDR3-containing paired-end reads. First-strand cDNA synthesis was performed from all RNA using the Mint cDNA synthesis kit, with priming by a TRBC-specific oligonucleotide. All cDNA was treated with uracil-DNA glycosylase and then went through a first 18-cycle PCR with the universal primers M1SS and BC2_uni_R. The study's own analysis went as follows. For normalization, 1 million high-quality reads, each with a distinct molecular identifier, were randomly selected from each sample. Reads with shared molecular identifiers were discarded instead of being binned into consensus sequences. MiTCR, run with a Q25 quality threshold and the strictest error-elimination algorithm, handled CDR3 identification, clonotype clustering and error correction. Lower-bound total TCR beta diversity was estimated with a nonparametric unseen species model using Euler transformation. Using fastp trimming at Q25 and MiXCR clonotype assembly, TCRdb reanalyzed the public sequencing data and kept in-frame beta chains. Rows are combined by CDR3 protein, so each entry shows the most common genes and DNA. It is TCRdb's table, rather than the study itself, that gives the V and J calls and clone size. The sample table holds 800,000 to 950,000 distinct CDR3 sequences, of which about 48% were seen once. 13% of the sample rests with the top ten.

A note on this clonotype: Its antigen is not yet known. One base away there is no much larger clone; base qualities are not given.

Including the terminal cysteine and phenylalanine, the CDR3 comprises 12 residues. This entry keeps only the CDR3 DNA: 36 bases, framed from base 1. V is pruned by 8 bases and J by 2 bases, leaving 2 bases of the junction without a gene match. Systemically healthy Caucasian individuals from Russia, around 38 in total and aged roughly 6 to 100 years, were included as donors. About 10 milliliters of peripheral blood were drawn from each donor into EDTA-treated Vacutainer tubes. Ficoll-Paque density-gradient centrifugation was used to isolate PBMCs, with at least 6.5 million per sample. Trizol reagent was used to extract total RNA from PBMCs, with at least 6 micrograms per sample. For every donor, an aliquot of PBMCs went through flow cytometry to measure the percentages of naive CD45RAhigh/CD27high T cells. Summary of the overall study and its limitations: Observed TCR beta diversity per million T cells fell roughly linearly with age, and a significant reduction was already apparent by age around 36. Estimates of total diversity based on one million sequenced T cells were regarded as lower bounds and as underestimates. Since profiling was done on bulk unsorted PBMCs, naive and antigen-experienced compartments could not be conclusively compared. The CMV infection status of donors was not known, potentially confounding age-related changes in expanded clonotypes. Compared with the aged group, the long-lived group had more naive CD4+ T cells, fewer expanded clones and increased TCR diversity, suggesting age selection. Observed TCR beta diversity correlated strongly with the percentage of naive T cells measured by flow cytometry.

The specimen sequenced was blood. The TCR comes from a man aged 25 to 40 in good health. The sequence is built from TRBV12-3 or TRBV12-4 and TRBJ2-7, and 8 junctional nucleotides match TRBD1. The bases are TGTGCCAGCGAGGGACAGGCCTACGAGCAGTACTTC. It encodes CASEGQAYEQYF.